Detailed here is one TCR beta chain. Its antigen is undetermined. At sampling all donors were nominally healthy, likely with unrecorded immune exposures. The study ran its PCR with 60 Vbeta and 13 Jbeta primers. In the authors' workflow: Tens of millions of unique TCR beta chains, around 10 million of them shared, were counted by a later analysis. The assay was immunoSEQ multiplex PCR, and TCRdb's table has in-frame clones only and misses some. V and J calls and clone size are those listed in that table; D and trimming were worked out from the DNA. The table records about 140,000 clones, approximately 70% of them present only once. The CDR3 loop spans 12 amino acids. Germline CDR1 SQVTM, CDR2 ANQGSEA. V shed 4 bases and J 7 bases; nucleotides not matched to a gene: 3. This record belongs to a study of cytomegalovirus exposure and HLA in healthy donors. Study-level results: The authors assumed roughly uniform sequencing depth across donors for presence/absence analyses. A later analysis linked a missense variant in DCLRE1C to the trimming of TCR beta V and J genes.

The J gene is TRBJ2-1, the V gene TRBV29-1; 8 nucleotides agree with TRBD1. Material for sequencing was PBMCs. The receptor was derived from a human donor in good health. The CDR3 bases are TGCAGCGTTGGCAGGGGGCGTAATGAGCAGTTCTTC. As protein: CSVGRGRNEQFF.